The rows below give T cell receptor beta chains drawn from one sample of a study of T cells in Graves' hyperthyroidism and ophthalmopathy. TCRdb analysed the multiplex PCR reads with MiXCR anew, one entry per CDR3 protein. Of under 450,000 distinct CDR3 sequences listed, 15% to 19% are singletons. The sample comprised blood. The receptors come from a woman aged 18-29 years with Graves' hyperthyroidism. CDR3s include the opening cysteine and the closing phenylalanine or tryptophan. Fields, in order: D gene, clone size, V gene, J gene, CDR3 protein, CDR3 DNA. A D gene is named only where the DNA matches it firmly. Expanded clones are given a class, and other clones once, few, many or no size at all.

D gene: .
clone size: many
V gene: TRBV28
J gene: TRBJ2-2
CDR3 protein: CASSFLGQPSKAGELFF
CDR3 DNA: TGTGCCAGCAGTTTCCTAGGGCAACCTAGCAAGGCCGGGGAGCTGTTTTTT

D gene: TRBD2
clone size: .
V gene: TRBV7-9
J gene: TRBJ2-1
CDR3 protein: CASSYSFSGRGGYNEQFF
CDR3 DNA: TGTGCCAGCAGCTACTCCTTTTCAGGGCGGGGGGGTTACAATGAGCAGTTCTTC

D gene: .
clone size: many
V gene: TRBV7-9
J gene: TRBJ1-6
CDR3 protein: CASSLAGGNSPLHF
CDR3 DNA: TGTGCCAGCAGCTTAGCGGGGGGGAATTCACCCCTCCACTTT

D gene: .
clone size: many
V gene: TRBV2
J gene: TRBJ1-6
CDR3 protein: CASSEGHNSPLHF
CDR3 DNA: TGTGCCAGCAGTGAGGGGCATAATTCACCCCTCCACTTT

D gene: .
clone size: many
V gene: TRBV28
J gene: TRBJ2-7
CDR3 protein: CASRTFGYEQYF
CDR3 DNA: TGTGCCAGCAGGACGTTTGGTTACGAGCAGTACTTC

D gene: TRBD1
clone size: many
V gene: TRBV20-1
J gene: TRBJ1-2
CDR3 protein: CSATSTGDGYTF
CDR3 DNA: TGCAGTGCAACGTCTACAGGGGATGGCTACACCTTC

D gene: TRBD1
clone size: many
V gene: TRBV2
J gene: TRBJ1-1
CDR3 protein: CASRPGQGTEAFF
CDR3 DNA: TGTGCCAGCAGGCCGGGACAGGGTACTGAAGCTTTCTTT

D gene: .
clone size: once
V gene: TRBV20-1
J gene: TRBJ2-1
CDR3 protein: CSARDKGEASEQFF
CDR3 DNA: TGCAGTGCTAGAGATAAGGGGGAGGCTAGTGAGCAGTTCTTC

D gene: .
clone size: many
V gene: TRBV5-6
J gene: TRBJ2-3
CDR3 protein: CASSYLAASTDTQYF
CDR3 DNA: TGTGCCAGCAGCTACTTAGCGGCTAGCACAGATACGCAGTATTTT

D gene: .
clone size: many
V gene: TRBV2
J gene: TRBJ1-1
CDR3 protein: CASSERRGTEAFF
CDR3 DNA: TGTGCCAGCAGTGAGAGGAGGGGCACTGAAGCTTTCTTT

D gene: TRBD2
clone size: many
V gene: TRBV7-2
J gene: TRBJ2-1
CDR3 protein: CASRHRTSHEQFF
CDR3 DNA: TGTGCCAGCAGACACCGGACTAGCCATGAGCAGTTCTTC

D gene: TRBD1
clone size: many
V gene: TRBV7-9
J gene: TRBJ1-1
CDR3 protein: CASSFETGEAEAFF
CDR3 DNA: TGTGCCAGCAGCTTCGAGACAGGGGAGGCTGAAGCTTTCTTT

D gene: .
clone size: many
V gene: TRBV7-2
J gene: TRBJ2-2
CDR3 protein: CASSYRLRNTGELFF
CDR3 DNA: TGTGCCAGCAGCTACAGGCTGAGGAACACCGGGGAGCTGTTTTTT

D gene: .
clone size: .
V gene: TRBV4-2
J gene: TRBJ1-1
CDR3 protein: CASSGERGTEAFF
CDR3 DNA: TGTGCCAGCAGCGGAGAGAGGGGCACTGAAGCCTTCTTT

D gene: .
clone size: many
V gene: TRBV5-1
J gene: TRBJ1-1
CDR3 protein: CASSLATWGMNTEAFF
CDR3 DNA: TGCGCCAGCAGCTTGGCCACGTGGGGAATGAACACTGAAGCTTTCTTT

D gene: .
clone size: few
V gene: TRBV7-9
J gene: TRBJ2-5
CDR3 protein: CASSIGSFETQYF
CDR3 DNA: TGTGCCAGCAGCATCGGGAGTTTTGAGACCCAGTACTTC

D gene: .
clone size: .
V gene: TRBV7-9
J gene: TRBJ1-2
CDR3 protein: CASSLKGLYGGYTF
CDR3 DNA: TGTGCCAGCAGCTTAAAGGGATTGTATGGAGGCTACACCTTC

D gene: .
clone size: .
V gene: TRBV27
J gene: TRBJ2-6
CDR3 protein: CASRDSISGANVLTF
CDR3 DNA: TGTGCCAGCAGGGACAGTATCTCTGGGGCCAACGTCCTGACTTTC

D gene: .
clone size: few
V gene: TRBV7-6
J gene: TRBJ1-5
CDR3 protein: CASSLWPYRWNQPQHF
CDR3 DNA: TGTGCCAGCAGCTTATGGCCATACCGGTGGAATCAGCCCCAGCATTTT

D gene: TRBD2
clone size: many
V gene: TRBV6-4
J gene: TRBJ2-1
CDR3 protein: CASSEGAGSYNEQFF
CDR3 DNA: TGTGCCAGCAGTGAAGGAGCGGGGTCCTACAATGAGCAGTTCTTC

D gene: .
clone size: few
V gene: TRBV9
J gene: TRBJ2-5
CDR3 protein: CASSTGGGGGETQYF
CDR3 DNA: TGTGCCAGCAGCACCGGAGGAGGGGGTGGAGAGACCCAGTACTTC

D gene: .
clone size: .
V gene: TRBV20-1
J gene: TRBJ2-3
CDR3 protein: CSASSAAQDTQYF
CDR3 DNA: TGCAGTGCTAGTTCTGCTGCACAGGATACGCAGTATTTT

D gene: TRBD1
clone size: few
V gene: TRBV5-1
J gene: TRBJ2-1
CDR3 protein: CASSRGQGSEQFF
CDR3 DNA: TGCGCCAGCAGTCGGGGACAGGGCAGTGAGCAGTTCTTC

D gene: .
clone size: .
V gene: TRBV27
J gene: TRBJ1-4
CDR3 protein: CASSFPGEKLFF
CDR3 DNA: TGTGCCAGCAGTTTCCCCGGAGAAAAACTGTTTTTT

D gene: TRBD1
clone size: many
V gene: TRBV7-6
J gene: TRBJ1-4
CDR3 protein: CASSLGQGEEKLFF
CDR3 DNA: TGTGCCAGCAGCTTGGGACAGGGAGAGGAAAAACTGTTTTTT

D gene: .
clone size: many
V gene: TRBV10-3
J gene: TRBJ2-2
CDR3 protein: CAITDRTRENTGELFF
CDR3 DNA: TGTGCCATCACCGACAGGACGAGAGAGAACACCGGGGAGCTGTTTTTT

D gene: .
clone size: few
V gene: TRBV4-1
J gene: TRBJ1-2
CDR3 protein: CASSLWKKETAGYTF
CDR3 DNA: TGCGCCAGCAGCCTTTGGAAGAAGGAAACGGCTGGCTACACCTTC

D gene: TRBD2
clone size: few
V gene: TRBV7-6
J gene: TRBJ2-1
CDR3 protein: CASSLIAGGLGSYNEQFF
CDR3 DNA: TGTGCCAGCAGCTTAATCGCGGGAGGGCTTGGCTCCTACAATGAGCAGTTCTTC

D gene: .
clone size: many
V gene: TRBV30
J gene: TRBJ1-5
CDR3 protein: CAWSVRGYSNQPQHF
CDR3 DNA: TGTGCCTGGAGTGTACGTGGCTATAGCAATCAGCCCCAGCATTTT

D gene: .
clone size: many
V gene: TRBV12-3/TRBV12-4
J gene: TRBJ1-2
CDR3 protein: CATERGGHGFSNYGYTF
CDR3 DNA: TGTGCCACCGAGCGGGGAGGACACGGGTTCTCTAACTATGGCTACACCTTC

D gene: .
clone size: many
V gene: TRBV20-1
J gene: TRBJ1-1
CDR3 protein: CSAPRSPVGVNTEAFF
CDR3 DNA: TGCAGTGCTCCTCGCTCTCCAGTAGGCGTGAACACTGAAGCTTTCTTT

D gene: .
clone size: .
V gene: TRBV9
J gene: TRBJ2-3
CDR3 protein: CASSVPGFDTQYF
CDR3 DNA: TGTGCCAGCAGCGTACCGGGGTTTGATACGCAGTATTTT

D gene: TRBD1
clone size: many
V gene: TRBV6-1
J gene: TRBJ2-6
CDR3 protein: CASMTGGDFLSSSGANVLTF
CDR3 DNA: TGTGCCAGCATGACAGGGGGGGATTTTCTTTCGAGCTCTGGGGCCAACGTCCTGACTTTC